The 18 T cell receptor beta chains presented below share a single source sample, sequenced in a study of T cell responses to AZD1222 COVID-19 vaccine. Clones were sequenced by immunoSEQ multiplex PCR, and TCRdb holds only the in-frame ones, with some missing. The data show about 180,000 clones, 85% to 95% seen once. Sequencing was performed on peripheral blood, taken 28 days after the second AZD1222 dose. Every receptor here comes from an adult who received the AZD1222 COVID-19 vaccine.

The chain couples TRBV7-9 to TRBJ2-1; D unclear. Germline CDR1 reads SEHNR; CDR2 reads FQNEAQ (reference sequence). V was cut by 1 base and J by 0 bases, with 7 bases left in between. This CDR3 spans 15 amino acids. CDR3 sequence reads: CASSLGDSSYNEQFF. DNA of the CDR3: TGTGCCAGCAGCTTAGGGGATAGCTCCTACAATGAGCAGTTCTTC. The full variable domain, completed using reference TRBV7-9 and TRBJ2-1, is DTGVSQNPRHKITKRGQNVTFRCDPISEHNRLYWYRQTLGQGPEFLTYFQNEAQLEKSRLLSDRFSAERPKGSFSTLEIQRTEQGDSAMYLCASSLGDSSYNEQFFGPGTRLTVL.

The CDR3 reads CASSSTRMPQHF. CDR3 in DNA: TGTGCCAGCAGTTCCACCCGTATGCCCCAGCATTTT. The V call is TRBV28, the J call TRBJ1-5; unclear D gene. The CDR3 loop spans 12 amino acids. The V gene lost 4 bases and the J gene lost 9 bases, with 10 bases spanning the gap. CDR1 and CDR2 from the germline V gene are MDHEN and SYDVKM.

This clone was seen once. The V call is TRBV28, the J call TRBJ1-3; 7 bases are shared with TRBD1. V lost 3 bases to trimming and J lost 4 bases; unmatched junction nucleotides: 12. The CDR3 is 17 amino acids. Germline CDR1 is MDHEN and CDR2 is SYDVKM. The CDR3 bases are TGTGCCAGCAGTTTTCTTGGCCAGGGGGGATCAGGAAACACCATATATTTT. It is translated as CASSFLGQGGSGNTIYF.

The chain combines TRBV6-5 with TRBJ2-3; TRBD2 agrees at 11 bases. The CDR3 has 16 amino acids. CDR1 and CDR2 from the germline V gene are MNHEY and SVGAGI. Trimming cost V 2 bases and J 8 bases; bases outside gene matches: 9. The CDR3 sequence: CASSYDSSGGIGTQYF. The CDR3 bases are TGTGCCAGCAGTTACGATTCTAGCGGGGGGATCGGTACGCAGTATTTT.

The chain links TRBV18 to TRBJ1-2; D is perhaps TRBD1 (6 bases). Trimming took 6 bases from V and 2 from J, leaving 7 bases between them. Germline loops: CDR1 KGHSH, CDR2 LQKENI. The CDR3 runs 12 residues. In DNA form, the CDR3 reads TGTGCCAGCTCCGGACAGAACTATGGCTACACCTTC. This sequence encodes CASSGQNYGYTF.

This clone has a single count. The chain recombines TRBV19 with TRBJ1-1, with D possibly TRBD1 on 5 matching bases. Trimming removed 9 bases at V and 0 bases at J, with 23 bases between. The CDR3 contains 17 residues. Germline assignment: CDR1 LNHDA and CDR2 SQIVND (reference sequence). This chain's CDR3 is CASTPVRALGMNTEAFF. CDR3 sequence (DNA): TGTGCCAGCACCCCAGTCAGGGCCCTGGGGATGAACACTGAAGCTTTCTTT. The full variable domain, its missing parts supplied by reference TRBV19 and TRBJ1-1, is DGGITQSPKYLFRKEGQNVTLSCEQNLNHDAMYWYRQDPGQGLRLIYYSQIVNDFQKGDIAEGYSVSREKKESFPLTVTSAQKNPTAFYLCASTPVRALGMNTEAFFGQGTRLTVV.

This clone showed up just once. This chain links TRBV28 with TRBJ2-1; 9 bases align to TRBD2. The CDR3 totals 15 residues. Germline CDR1 and CDR2: MDHEN and SYDVKM. Trimming removed 5 bases from V and 7 bases from J; junction bases left unmatched: 9. As DNA, the CDR3 is TGTGCCAGCAGTACCGCGGGAGGGCCAAGAAATGAGCAGTTCTTC. This gives the protein CASSTAGGPRNEQFF.

The J gene is TRBJ1-5, the V gene TRBV19; D remains unclear. From germline, CDR1 is LNHDA and CDR2 SQIVND (reference sequence). With 5 bases removed from V and 2 bases from J, the gap between germline ends came to 10 bases. The CDR3 spans 14 residues. The CDR3 region is CASSRQAGNQPQHF. The CDR3 coding sequence is TGTGCCAGTAGTCGGCAGGCCGGCAATCAGCCCCAGCATTTT. Drawing the rest from reference TRBV19 and TRBJ1-5, the complete variable domain is DGGITQSPKYLFRKEGQNVTLSCEQNLNHDAMYWYRQDPGQGLRLIYYSQIVNDFQKGDIAEGYSVSREKKESFPLTVTSAQKNPTAFYLCASSRQAGNQPQHFGDGTRLSIL.

J is TRBJ2-4 and V is TRBV7-9; either TRBD1 or TRBD2 may fit D (5 bases each). The V and J ends lost 4 bases and 3 bases respectively, with 16 bases between them. This CDR3 comprises 16 residues. CDR1 SEHNR and CDR2 FQNEAQ come from the germline V gene (reference sequence). CDR3 bases: TGTGCCAGCAGCTATGGCGGAGGAAGGGGCAAAAACATTCAGTACTTC. Translation gives CASSYGGGRGKNIQYF.

This chain links TRBV6-5 with TRBJ2-1; tentatively, D is TRBD1 (6 bases). V shed 4 bases and J shed 0 bases, with 13 bases lying between them. Germline V gives CDR1 MNHEY, CDR2 SVGAGI. The CDR3 has 16 amino acids. The CDR3 coding sequence is TGTGCCAGCAGTTCCTTCACAGGGAGCTCCTACAATGAGCAGTTCTTC. Encoded protein: CASSSFTGSSYNEQFF.

The V call is TRBV15, the J call TRBJ1-2; the D is unclear. CDR3 size: 13 residues. Trimming left V 5 bases short and J 8 bases short, with 15 bases between. The germline CDR1 and CDR2 sequences are LNHNV and YYDKDF (reference sequence). The CDR3 bases are TGTGCCACCAGCTATACGAGAATAGCAGGCTACACCTTC. Its protein is CATSYTRIAGYTF.

Of note for this clone: The junction departs from the called germline gene at one end, perhaps through a read error. The chain is built from TRBV5-1 and TRBJ2-2, with 15 positions matching TRBD2. Germline CDR1 SGHRS, CDR2 YFSETQ. The CDR3 is 17 amino acids. The CDR3 DNA follows: TGCGCCAGCAGCCCAGGACTAGCGGGGGGGTTGACCGAGGAGCTGTTTTTT. It specifies CASSPGLAGGLTEELFF.

The chain employs TRBV4-1 and TRBJ1-1; no clear D. There are 15 residues in the CDR3. Germline values: CDR1 MGHRA, CDR2 YSYEKL. V lost 0 bases and J 0 bases, leaving 8 bases between the germline ends. The CDR3 spells CASSQDRTMNTEAFF. CDR3 DNA sequence: TGCGCCAGCAGCCAAGACCGAACAATGAACACTGAAGCTTTCTTT.

This rearrangement joins TRBV7-2 to TRBJ1-1, with D unclear. V lost 2 bases, J lost 1 base, and 8 bases lay in between. This CDR3 is built from 14 residues. The germline CDR1 and CDR2 sequences are SGHTA and FQGNSA. CDR3 nucleotide sequence: TGTGCCAGCAGCTTAAATTCGAGGAACACTGAAGCTTTCTTT. This sequence encodes CASSLNSRNTEAFF.

V usage is TRBV28 and J usage is TRBJ1-1; 7 bases are a match to TRBD1. This CDR3 is built from 14 residues. Trimming removed 6 bases from V and 4 bases from J; junction bases left unmatched: 8. CDR1 is MDHEN and CDR2 is SYDVKM in the germline V gene. CDR3 loop: CASSPGGVRTEAFF. The CDR3 bases are TGTGCCAGCAGCCCAGGGGGAGTCCGCACTGAAGCTTTCTTT.

The V and J genes are TRBV15 and TRBJ1-3, with TRBD1 identical over 11 bases. CDR1 is LNHNV, CDR2 YYDKDF, per germline (reference sequence). The trim removed 3 bases at V and 3 bases at J, leaving 4 bases unmatched. This CDR3 contains 16 residues. The CDR3 region has the DNA TGTGCCACCAGCAGGGGGACAGGGGGTTTTGGAAACACCATATATTTT. Translated, it gives CATSRGTGGFGNTIYF.

CDR3: CASSLAAHYNEQFF. CDR3 nucleotide sequence: TGTGCCAGCAGCTTAGCAGCGCACTACAATGAGCAGTTCTTC. The chain carries TRBV7-9 and TRBJ2-1, with unresolved D. The V gene's germline CDR1 is SEHNR and CDR2 FQNEAQ (reference sequence). The V end was cut by 0 bases, the J end by 3 bases, with 6 bases between. This CDR3 is 14 amino acids long.

The rearrangement uses TRBV27 and TRBJ1-1; 9 nucleotides agree with TRBD1. The CDR3 consists of 13 residues. From germline, CDR1 is MNHEY and CDR2 SMNVEV (reference sequence). The ends lost 6 bases at V and 3 bases at J; junction bases unmatched: 2. The CDR3: CASRTGGYTEAFF. Here the CDR3 DNA reads TGTGCCAGCAGGACAGGGGGGTACACTGAAGCTTTCTTT.